The present T cell receptor (beta chain) was sequenced within a study of T-cell memory formation after mild COVID-19. Across the study: Each donor largely had its own TCR clusters. Whole-study results and caveats: While clones contracting from day 15 to 85 were balanced between CD4 and CD8, later expanders leaned CD4+. Largely, contracting CD4+ clones fell within CM and EM, and contracting CD8+ clones within EMRA.

In its sample, this clonotype was seen a few times. What it recognizes is unknown. TCR alpha and TCR beta cDNA libraries carrying sample barcodes and UMIs came from 5'RACE with constant-segment primers. MiXCR, run by TCRdb on the 5' RACE reads, gives a single entry per CDR3 protein. The sample holds 500,000 to 550,000 distinct CDR3 sequences, roughly 22% seen once. Trimming at V came to 0 bases and at J to 4 bases, leaving 6 bases not matched to a gene. This CDR3 region has 16 residues. CDR1 LGHNA and CDR2 YNFKEQ come from the germline V gene. Sequences were obtained from PBMCs or a T cell subset sorted from them (not recorded which). The sequence derives from an adult woman who had mild COVID-19 (a few samples of this study predate the infection). Cell type and time point are not known. This chain joins TRBV4-2 and TRBJ1-5; 7 nucleotides align to TRBD1. The DNA of the CDR3 is TGTGCCAGCAGCCAAGAAGGGAGGGGGCCTAATCAGCCCCAGCATTTT. This translates into CASSQEGRGPNQPQHF.